This passage covers 20 T cell receptor beta chains from one sample sequenced in a study of T-cell memory formation after mild COVID-19. In TCRdb, the 5' RACE reads were re-called with MiXCR into one record per CDR3 protein. The sample records around 250,000 distinct CDR3 sequences, around 16% being singletons. The sequencing input was PBMCs or a T cell subset sorted from them (not recorded which). These receptors were collected from a man between 18 and 35 years old who had mild COVID-19 (a few samples of this study predate the infection). Cell type and time point are not known.

The chain joins TRBV20-1 to TRBJ1-2; no reliable D call. Looked up from germline, CDR1 is DFQATT and CDR2 is SNEGSKA (reference sequence). V gave up 5 bases and J gave up 3 bases, with 10 bases separating them. The CDR3 runs 12 residues. The CDR3 region is CSAFAGDYGYTF. CDR3 bases: TGCAGTGCTTTCGCAGGAGACTATGGCTACACCTTC.

This clonotype was picked up a small number of times. The rearrangement links TRBV6-5 to TRBJ2-6, with D possibly TRBD2 on 5 matching bases. Germline V gene data show CDR1 as MNHEY and CDR2 as SVGAGI. The germline V and J ends were trimmed by 0 bases and 2 bases, with 5 bases remaining between them. The CDR3 runs to 15 residues. DNA for the CDR3: TGTGCCAGCAGTTACTCGGAGGCTGGGGCCAACGTCCTGACTTTC. Amino acids: CASSYSEAGANVLTF.

V and J are TRBV14 and TRBJ2-1; 8 bases fit TRBD2. Trimming at V came to 7 bases and at J to 8 bases, leaving 7 bases not matched to a gene. The CDR3 loop spans 13 amino acids. Per the germline V gene, CDR1 is SGHDN and CDR2 is FVKESK. CDR3: CASNRPGGDEQFF. DNA of the CDR3: TGTGCCAGCAACCGGCCCGGGGGGGATGAGCAGTTCTTC.

This clonotype was detected ten times or more. This chain uses TRBV5-8 with TRBJ1-1, with TRBD1 matching over 8 bases. Germline V CDR1 and CDR2: SGHTS, YDEGEE. The length of the CDR3 is 16 residues. Unmatched junction bases numbered 7, after V lost 0 bases and J lost 3 bases. The CDR3: CASSLGYRGRYTEAFF. The CDR3 DNA is TGTGCCAGCAGCTTGGGCTACAGGGGGAGGTACACTGAAGCTTTCTTT.

This clonotype was counted a single time. The chain joins TRBV24-1 to TRBJ2-1; D not resolved. This CDR3 is 13 amino acids long. The V end was cut by 4 bases, the J end by 9 bases, with 12 bases between. Germline V gene lookup returns CDR1 KGHDR and CDR2 SFDVKD. Written as DNA, the CDR3 is TGTGCCACCAGTGAGCCTTCGCGCCCTGAGCAGTTCTTC. It specifies CATSEPSRPEQFF.

This clonotype has a handful of counts. This sequence joins TRBV12-3 or TRBV12-4 and TRBJ2-3; D unresolved. V was pared by 5 bases and J by 1 base, with 10 bases between. The CDR3 has 14 residues. The CDR3 sequence: CASSPKRGTDTQYF. The CDR3 DNA follows: TGTGCCAGCAGTCCAAAACGGGGCACAGATACGCAGTATTTT.

This clonotype was counted between two and nine times. The chain links TRBV6-5 to TRBJ1-2; D is undetermined. V lost 0 bases to trimming and J lost 7 bases, with 15 bases between them. Per germline, CDR1 MNHEY and CDR2 SVGAGI. The CDR3 is made up of 15 amino acids. The CDR3 sequence: CASSYSTGWAGGYTF. As DNA, the CDR3 is TGTGCCAGCAGTTACTCTACTGGATGGGCGGGTGGCTACACCTTC.

The chain recombines TRBV4-3 with TRBJ1-1; no clear D. The germline gives CDR1 LGHNA, CDR2 YSLEER. This CDR3 region has 13 residues. V was shortened by 1 base and J by 7 bases, with 10 bases between the two germline ends. In nucleotides, the CDR3 is TGCGCCAGCAGCCAAGGGAGGAGTGGTGAAGCTTTCTTT. Translation gives CASSQGRSGEAFF.

The chain recombines TRBV18 with TRBJ1-3; 7 nucleotides line up with TRBD1. The trim removed 5 bases at V and 4 bases at J, leaving 8 bases unmatched. Germline CDR1 and CDR2: KGHSH and LQKENI. This CDR3 is built from 15 residues. In DNA, the CDR3 is TGTGCCAGCTCAGATACGAGGGGGCCGGGAAACACCATATATTTT. Protein sequence: CASSDTRGPGNTIYF. Looking up the rest from reference TRBV18 and TRBJ1-3 gives the full variable domain: NAGVMQNPRHLVRRRGQEARLRCSPMKGHSHVYWYRQLPEEGLKFMVYLQKENIIDESGMPKERFSAEFPKEGPSILRIQQVVRGDSAAYFCASSDTRGPGNTIYFGEGSWLTVV.

In its sample, this clonotype was seen a few times. In DNA form, the CDR3 reads TGCGCCAGCAGCGGTGGGACGGCCCGATACAATGAGCAGTTCTTC. This codes for CASSGGTARYNEQFF. This chain links TRBV4-3 with TRBJ2-1, with D perhaps given as TRBD1 or TRBD2 (5 bases each). The length of the CDR3 is 15 residues. V lost 5 bases and J 4 bases, leaving 15 bases between the germline ends. Germline V gives CDR1 LGHNA, CDR2 YSLEER.

The chain joins TRBV4-1 to TRBJ1-5; possibly TRBD1 for D (5 bases). Per germline, CDR1 MGHRA and CDR2 YSYEKL. Trimming took off 3 bases at V and 10 bases at J, with 16 bases between the two ends. The CDR3 is made up of 14 amino acids. The CDR3 DNA is TGCGCCAGCAGCCAGCCGGGGTCAGGGCGACCCCAGCATTTT. Its protein is CASSQPGSGRPQHF.

This clonotype has only a few counts. CDR3 amino acids: CAISEAGLATNEKLFF. CDR3 nucleotides: TGTGCCATCAGTGAGGCAGGTCTAGCAACTAATGAAAAACTGTTTTTT. The gene calls are TRBV10-3 and TRBJ1-4; D uncertain. The CDR3 length is 16 residues. Trimming took off 2 bases at V and 0 bases at J, with 10 bases between the two ends. CDR1 and CDR2 from the germline V gene are ENHRY and SYGVKD.

V usage is TRBV12-3 or TRBV12-4 and J usage is TRBJ1-1; D might be TRBD1 (6 bases). The CDR3 consists of 12 residues. The V end lost 8 bases, the J end lost 6 bases, and 13 bases lay between the germline ends. CDR3 sequence reads: CASGAGTPEAFF. CDR3 DNA sequence: TGTGCCAGCGGAGCAGGGACACCTGAAGCTTTCTTT.

The V gene is TRBV3-1, the J gene TRBJ1-2; 11 bases fit TRBD1. V lost 4 bases and J lost 8; bases outside the gene matches: 12. There are 16 residues in the CDR3. Germline values: CDR1 LGHDT, CDR2 YNNKEL (reference sequence). The CDR3 protein is CASSPNAGTGGRGYTF. CDR3 DNA sequence: TGTGCCAGCAGCCCTAACGCCGGGACAGGGGGTAGAGGCTACACCTTC.

The CDR3 DNA sequence: TGCGCCAGCAGAGCGGCAGGACGCACTGAAGCTTTCTTT. Translation: CASRAAGRTEAFF. The chain links TRBV5-1 to TRBJ1-1; the D is unclear. Trimming shortened V by 5 bases and J by 4 bases, and 12 bases separated the two germline ends. CDR1 and CDR2 (germline): SGHRS, YFSETQ. There are 13 residues in the CDR3.

The V call is TRBV11-2, the J call TRBJ1-3; D may be TRBD1 (5 bases). V was clipped by 5 bases and J by 0 bases, with 11 bases between them. The CDR3 consists of 15 residues. Germline-derived CDR1 and CDR2 are SGHAT and FQNNGV. The chain's CDR3 is CASSLGRISGNTIYF. CDR3 nucleotide sequence: TGTGCCAGCAGCCTGGGACGGATCTCTGGAAACACCATATATTTT.

The gene calls are TRBV2 and TRBJ2-7; tentatively, D is TRBD1 (6 bases). The V gene's germline CDR1 is SNHLY and CDR2 FYNNEI. This CDR3 spans 14 amino acids. Trimming removed 8 bases at V and 3 bases at J, with 17 bases between. In nucleotides, the CDR3 is TGTGCCAGCCCCCGGCAGGGACACTTCTACGAGCAGTACGTC. This encodes CASPRQGHFYEQYV.

The genes are TRBV6-2 or TRBV6-3 and TRBJ2-7; TRBD2 might be the D (6 bases). CDR1 is MNHEY, CDR2 SVGEGT, per germline. There are 13 residues in the CDR3. V shed 6 bases and J shed 9 bases, with 18 bases lying between them. CDR3 protein: CASSSGSPAPQYF. CDR3 coding DNA: TGTGCCAGCAGCAGCGGGTCTCCTGCCCCGCAGTACTTC.

The sample holds many counts of this clonotype. The gene calls are TRBV6-5 and TRBJ2-5, with 10 positions matching TRBD2. Trimming removed 1 base from V and 3 bases from J; junction bases left unmatched: 5. Germline assignment: CDR1 MNHEY and CDR2 SVGAGI. The CDR3 spans 16 residues. This CDR3 is CASSYWVAGGEETQYF. The CDR3 DNA reads TGTGCCAGCAGTTACTGGGTAGCGGGGGGCGAAGAGACCCAGTACTTC.

This clonotype was observed a handful of times. The chain has TRBV5-1 and TRBJ1-1; no reliable D call. This CDR3 is built from 13 residues. Trimming removed 6 bases at V and 2 bases at J, with 11 bases between. CDR1 is SGHRS, CDR2 YFSETQ, per germline. This chain's CDR3 is CASTPTENTEAFF. The CDR3 nucleotides are TGCGCCAGCACCCCGACGGAAAACACTGAAGCTTTCTTT.